The 10 T cell receptor beta chains reported below all come from one sample, sequenced in a study of blood T cell repertoires in COVID-19. Assay: immunoSEQ multiplex PCR; the TCRdb copy retains only in-frame clones and omits some. The repertoire holds some 180,000 clones, with approximately 86% as singletons. The sequencing input was PBMCs or T cells enriched from blood (not recorded which). These receptor sequences come from a middle-aged woman in a cohort exposed to, infected with or recovered from COVID-19 (not recorded which).

The chain has TRBV2 and TRBJ2-1; 8 bases align to TRBD2. Germline V gene lookup returns CDR1 SNHLY and CDR2 FYNNEI. Trimming removed 7 bases from V and 4 bases from J; junction bases left unmatched: 15. The CDR3 sequence is 17 residues long. The CDR3 spells CASKSFLREARYNEQFF. For the CDR3, the DNA is TGTGCCAGCAAATCCTTTTTGCGGGAGGCCAGGTACAATGAGCAGTTCTTC.

V gene TRBV15 combines with J gene TRBJ2-5; 11 bases agree with TRBD2. This CDR3 is built from 16 residues. CDR1 and CDR2 from the germline V gene are LNHNV and YYDKDF (reference sequence). V was pared by 1 base and J by 5 bases, with 6 bases of the junction left unmatched. The CDR3 bases are TGTGCCACCAGCAGAGGGTCTAGCGGGGGGCGGGAGACCCAGTACTTC. This translates into CATSRGSSGGRETQYF.

The chain employs TRBV9 and TRBJ1-2; TRBD1 might be the D (6 bases). This CDR3 region has 15 residues. Germline lookup yields CDR1 SGDLS and CDR2 YYNGEE. V lost 3 bases, J lost 2 bases, and 14 bases lay in between. CDR3 sequence: CASSATDRINYGYTF. CDR3 nucleotide sequence: TGTGCCAGCAGCGCCACGGACAGAATCAACTATGGCTACACCTTC.

The table lists this clone with a count of one. This chain joins TRBV9 and TRBJ1-2, with D perhaps matching TRBD1 (5 bases). Germline V lookup: CDR1 SGDLS, CDR2 YYNGEE. V lost 2 bases to trimming and J lost 0 bases, with 14 bases between them. The CDR3 has 16 amino acids. CDR3 residues: CASSVGETDPNYGYTF. CDR3 bases: TGTGCCAGCAGCGTCGGTGAGACAGATCCTAACTATGGCTACACCTTC.

The chain recombines TRBV5-1 with TRBJ2-3, with 9 positions matching TRBD2. The ends lost 0 bases at V and 8 bases at J; junction bases unmatched: 10. Germline V gene sequence: CDR1 SGHRS, CDR2 YFSETQ. This CDR3 is 16 amino acids long. CDR3 bases: TGCGCCAGCAGCTTGGGCCTAGCGGGGAGGCGAACTACGCAGTATTTT. This translates into CASSLGLAGRRTTQYF.

The sample holds one count of this clone. The gene calls are TRBV5-5 and TRBJ1-4, with TRBD1 matching 10 bases. V shed 4 bases, J shed 7 bases, and the junction held 4 bases outside the gene matches. Germline loops: CDR1 SGHKS, CDR2 YYEKEE (reference sequence). The CDR3 is made up of 14 amino acids. CDR3 in DNA: TGTGCCAGCAGCGACGGACAGGGGGGTGAAAAACTGTTTTTT. This translates into CASSDGQGGEKLFF.

This clone was recorded once. This chain links TRBV3-1 (or the pseudogene TRBV3-2) with TRBJ1-1; the D gene is possibly TRBD1 (5 bases). This CDR3 spans 16 amino acids. Per the germline V gene, CDR1 is LGHDT and CDR2 is YNNKEL (reference sequence). The V end was cut by 4 bases, the J end by 0 bases, with 15 bases between. CDR3 bases: TGTGCCAGCAGCCTATCTCCGGGGGGGTTGAACACTGAAGCTTTCTTT. Its translation is CASSLSPGGLNTEAFF.

Regarding this clone: This sample includes further DNA sequences coding for the same CDR3. CDR3 amino acids: CASSLGGRTEAFF. CDR3 DNA sequence: TGTGCCAGCAGTTTGGGAGGGAGGACTGAAGCTTTCTTT. The rearrangement uses TRBV27 and TRBJ1-1; D is ambiguous. The CDR3 spans 13 residues. Trimming stripped 3 bases from V and 5 bases from J, with 10 bases between. Germline V CDR1 and CDR2: MNHEY, SMNVEV (reference sequence).

The chain uses TRBV5-1 and TRBJ2-3; D remains unclear. The CDR3 runs 13 residues. Germline assignment: CDR1 SGHRS and CDR2 YFSETQ. V lost 3 bases and J 0 bases, leaving 5 bases between the germline ends. The CDR3 DNA reads TGCGCCAGCAGCTCCACTAGCACAGATACGCAGTATTTT. As protein: CASSSTSTDTQYF.

This chain joins TRBV4-1 and TRBJ2-7, with a tentative D call TRBD1 (5 bases). The CDR3 loop spans 11 amino acids. Looked up from germline, CDR1 is MGHRA and CDR2 is YSYEKL. V was cut by 1 base and J by 7 bases, with 5 bases left in between. CDR3 sequence (DNA): TGCGCCAGCAGCCAAGGACAGGAGCAGTACTTC. Protein product: CASSQGQEQYF.